Shown below are 24 T cell receptor beta chains from a single sample sequenced in a study of T cells expressing NK-cell markers. TCRdb reworked the 5' RACE reads into one entry per CDR3 protein, no DNA. The clone table shows 350,000 to 450,000 distinct CDR3 sequences, with the ten largest holding around 4.9%. Sequenced sample: blood T cells: a sorted CD56 or NKG2C T cell subset, CD4+ or CD8+ T cells, or bulk PBMC T cells (not recorded which). These receptors came from a man aged 18 to 69 in good health.

This chain uses TRBV9 with TRBJ2-7; TCRdb names TRBD1, which stays unverified in the absence of DNA. The CDR3 contains 13 residues. Germline lookup yields CDR1 SGDLS and CDR2 YYNGEE. The CDR3 loop reads CASTITPQGEQYF. The full variable domain, completed using reference TRBV9 and TRBJ2-7, is DSGVTQTPKHLITATGQRVTLRCSPRSGDLSVYWYQQSLDQGLQFLIQYYNGEERAKGNILERFSAQQFPDLHSELNLSSLELGDSALYFCASTITPQGEQYFGPGTRLTVT.

The chain links TRBV12-3 or TRBV12-4 to TRBJ2-7; checking the TCRdb D call of TRBD1 is not possible without DNA. CDR3 length: 11 residues. The CDR3 here is CASSGRAVQYF.

The chain recombines TRBV28 with TRBJ2-7; TCRdb designates TRBD1, a call that cannot be tested without DNA. In germline, CDR1 is MDHEN, CDR2 SYDVKM. The CDR3 consists of 15 residues. The CDR3: CASHSTGQGAYEQYF.

The chain recombines TRBV10-3 with TRBJ2-6. The length of the CDR3 is 15 residues. Looked up from germline, CDR1 is ENHRY and CDR2 is SYGVKD. The CDR3 here is CAISTQGSGANVLTF.

This sequence joins TRBV6-1 and TRBJ2-3; TCRdb reports TRBD1, a call that lacks DNA to check it against. There are 17 residues in the CDR3. Germline CDR1 MNHNS, CDR2 SASEGT. This CDR3 reads CASSRGRTADSTDTQYF.

The J gene is TRBJ2-5, the V gene TRBV5-6; TCRdb lists TRBD2, though no DNA is available to test this call. The germline gives CDR1 SGHDT, CDR2 YYEEEE. The CDR3 has 13 residues. CDR3 protein: CASSLWDLETQYF.

The chain combines TRBV6-1 with TRBJ2-4; checking the TCRdb D call of TRBD2 is not possible without DNA. Germline V CDR1 and CDR2: MNHNS, SASEGT. The CDR3 totals 15 residues. The CDR3 loop is CASSTLQRGGNIQYF.

This chain uses TRBV6-2 or TRBV6-3 with TRBJ2-5; the TCRdb D gene call, TRBD1, has no DNA to confirm it. Germline V gene sequence: CDR1 MNHEY, CDR2 SVGEGT. The CDR3 has 14 amino acids. The CDR3 spells CASSDNDREETQYF.

This chain links TRBV28 with TRBJ2-5. The CDR3 extends over 12 amino acids. From germline, CDR1 is MDHEN and CDR2 SYDVKM. CDR3 region: CASSIPIETQYF.

The chain combines TRBV2 with TRBJ2-7; the D call from TCRdb, TRBD1, cannot be confirmed without DNA. The CDR3 is 16 residues long. Germline-derived CDR1 and CDR2 are SNHLY and FYNNEI. CDR3 loop: CASRPFGTVKPYEQYF.

The chain carries TRBV7-9 and TRBJ1-2; the D call from TCRdb, TRBD1, cannot be confirmed without DNA. The V gene's germline CDR1 is SEHNR and CDR2 FQNEAQ (reference sequence). CDR3 size: 14 residues. CDR3 region: CASTRDRAPYGYTF.

The chain uses TRBV7-9 and TRBJ1-6; lacking DNA, the TRBD1 call made by TCRdb goes unchecked. Germline values: CDR1 SEHNR, CDR2 FQNEAQ (reference sequence). The CDR3 extends over 16 amino acids. The CDR3 region is CASSSPGGSNNSPLHF.

The chain combines TRBV10-3 with TRBJ1-6; no DNA is available, so the TRBD1 call from TCRdb remains unchecked. CDR1 and CDR2 from the germline V gene are ENHRY and SYGVKD. This CDR3 is built from 15 residues. The CDR3 protein is CAISELRGDNSPLHF.

The chain joins TRBV6-5 to TRBJ1-2; without DNA, the TCRdb call of TRBD1 cannot be checked. This CDR3 is built from 16 residues. Germline V gives CDR1 MNHEY, CDR2 SVGAGI. CDR3 sequence: CASSYSGTNPNYGYTF.

The chain recombines TRBV9 with TRBJ2-1; with no DNA, the TCRdb D assignment of TRBD2 cannot be verified. The CDR3 extends over 16 amino acids. Germline assignment: CDR1 SGDLS and CDR2 YYNGEE. This CDR3 reads CASSFSGGASYNEQFF.

V usage is TRBV7-2 and J usage is TRBJ2-5; TCRdb indicates TRBD2, and absent DNA this call remains unverified. The CDR3 totals 16 residues. Per germline, CDR1 SGHTA and CDR2 FQGNSA. The CDR3 reads CASSLVVGGAGETQYF.

This rearrangement joins TRBV6-5 to TRBJ2-1; the D call of TRBD1 rests on TCRdb alone, since no DNA is present to check it. The CDR3 contains 17 residues. Looked up from germline, CDR1 is MNHEY and CDR2 is SVGAGI. This chain's CDR3 is CASSSYWTGQSHNEQFF.

The chain is built from TRBV5-1 and TRBJ1-4; lacking DNA, the TRBD1 call made by TCRdb goes unchecked. Per germline, CDR1 SGHRS and CDR2 YFSETQ. The CDR3 has 16 amino acids. The CDR3 sequence is CASSLDLGAANEKLFF.

The chain recombines TRBV6-6 with TRBJ2-2; TCRdb's assignment of TRBD1 cannot be checked, as there is no DNA. This CDR3 has 13 residues. Germline CDR1 and CDR2: MNHNY and SVGAGI (reference sequence). CDR3 protein: CATMGRGTGELFF.

The CDR3 loop is CASSLVRATYYNEQFF. The chain is built from TRBV2 and TRBJ2-1; TCRdb's assignment of TRBD2 cannot be checked, as there is no DNA. This CDR3 contains 16 residues. Germline V gene sequence: CDR1 SNHLY, CDR2 FYNNEI.

J is TRBJ2-3 and V is TRBV19; with no DNA, the TCRdb D assignment of TRBD1 cannot be verified. CDR3 length equals 15 residues. Germline V gene data show CDR1 as LNHDA and CDR2 as SQIVND (reference sequence). The CDR3 loop reads CASRPGGAATDTQYF.

The rearrangement links TRBV2 to TRBJ2-1; TCRdb picks TRBD1, but there is no DNA to check that call. This CDR3 contains 11 residues. Germline V gives CDR1 SNHLY, CDR2 FYNNEI. CDR3 residues: CASSARDREFF.

This sequence joins TRBV9 and TRBJ1-4; TCRdb gives TRBD1 as the D gene, but with no DNA this cannot be confirmed. Germline CDR1 reads SGDLS; CDR2 reads YYNGEE. The CDR3 runs 15 residues. The chain's CDR3 is CASSDRTGGNEKLFF. Looking up the rest from reference TRBV9 and TRBJ1-4 gives the full variable domain: DSGVTQTPKHLITATGQRVTLRCSPRSGDLSVYWYQQSLDQGLQFLIQYYNGEERAKGNILERFSAQQFPDLHSELNLSSLELGDSALYFCASSDRTGGNEKLFFGSGTQLSVL.

J is TRBJ2-2 and V is TRBV4-1; TCRdb calls TRBD1, which cannot be checked without DNA. This CDR3 is built from 17 residues. The germline gives CDR1 MGHRA, CDR2 YSYEKL. Here the CDR3 reads CASSRSMTGANTGELFF.